This entry is about one T cell receptor beta chain. The data originate from a study of blood T cell repertoires in COVID-19. Study-level information: T cells, B-cell-depleted T cells, or PBMCs supplied cDNA or gDNA.

The V gene end was trimmed by 2 bases and the J gene end by 4 bases; junction bases not matched to a gene: 9. The length of the CDR3 is 16 residues. CDR1 is SGHVS and CDR2 is FNYEAQ in the germline V gene. The protocol was immunoSEQ multiplex PCR, while the TCRdb copy is restricted to in-frame clones and leaves out a portion. The data contain 150,000 or so clones, about 80% of them singletons. The chain combines TRBV7-6 with TRBJ2-5, with TRBD1 matching over 8 bases. Material for sequencing was peripheral blood. This TCR was sampled from a woman aged 60-75 years with acute or convalescent COVID-19. CDR3 sequence (DNA): TGTGCCAGCAGCTTACCCCAGGGGGCCCTCCGAGAGACCCAGTACTTC. Translation: CASSLPQGALRETQYF.